This T cell receptor (beta chain) was sequenced for a study of T cell responses to AZD1222 COVID-19 vaccine. There are 13 residues in the CDR3. Between the trimmed V and J ends, which lost 9 bases and 0 bases, there was a span of 9 bases. Looked up from germline, CDR1 is LNHDA and CDR2 is SQIVND (reference sequence). Clones were read by immunoSEQ multiplex PCR, and TCRdb kept only the in-frame ones, dropping some. In the table there are 150,000 or so clones, about 92% of which are singletons. The chain joins TRBV19 to TRBJ2-1; possibly TRBD1 for D (6 bases). The receptor comes from an adult in good health. This sample comprised peripheral blood, obtained on day 0 of AZD1222 vaccination. CDR3: CASRDNSYNEQFF. CDR3 DNA sequence: TGTGCCAGCAGGGACAACTCCTACAATGAGCAGTTCTTC.